These 2 T cell receptor beta chains were all obtained from the same sample, sequenced in a study of CD4 T cells in relation to SARS-CoV-2 and coronaviruses. The antigens for these receptors are not known. Here immunoSEQ multiplex PCR was the method, and the copy in TCRdb shows in-frame clones only, minus some. The data show 20,000 to 25,000 clones, about 76% seen once. Unexposed donor CD4+ T cells date from about 2010-2018, before the COVID-19 pandemic. After about 10 days of culture, CD4+ T cells were isolated. Sequenced: CD4+ T cells from PBMCs, cultured in vitro. These receptors were obtained from a human donor in good health.

Concerning this clone: Additional DNA sequences in this sample encode the identical CDR3. The rearrangement uses TRBV5-4 and TRBJ1-2; 7 nucleotides match TRBD1. With 0 bases clipped from V and 2 bases from J, the junction kept 1 base outside the gene matches. This CDR3 comprises 14 residues. Germline assignment: CDR1 SGHNT and CDR2 YYREEE (reference sequence). The chain's CDR3 is CASSLGDRNYGYTF. The CDR3 nucleotides are TGTGCCAGCAGCTTGGGGGACAGAAACTATGGCTACACCTTC.

The chain carries TRBV6-5 and TRBJ2-7; 12 bases are shared with TRBD2. Losses at the gene ends were 5 bases for V and 6 bases for J; bases not matched to a gene: 8. Germline values: CDR1 MNHEY, CDR2 SVGAGI. CDR3 length: 15 residues. In DNA form, the CDR3 reads TGTGCCAGCAGTCCTAGACTAGCGGGAGTTGGCGAGCAGTACTTC. Amino acid sequence: CASSPRLAGVGEQYF.